The clone carrying this T cell receptor (beta chain) appeared a single time. Antigen specificity is unknown. This record comes from a study of blood T cells in healthy people across ages. Overall study: Template switching captured about one barcoded beta molecule per two T cells.

Study outcomes and limitations: Roughly linear age-related decline in beta diversity appeared, significant by age 40.

The sample, roughly 9.5 milliliters of peripheral blood, was drawn from each donor. Next came a second PCR, run for about 7 to 12 cycles, which used a sample-barcoded 5' primer along with a J-beta primer mix. TCRdb analysed the 5' RACE reads with MiXCR anew, one entry per CDR3 protein. The sample shows 550,000 to 650,000 distinct CDR3 sequences, about 27% of them seen only once. A further study also used this sample, focusing on T cells of mothers and their children. Per that study: Pairs that are related and pairs that are unrelated have TCR recombination output shaped similarly by thymic selection.

This receptor was identified in a boy younger than 10 in good health. The sample was blood.

The CDR3 sequence: CASRKRVGETQYF. CDR3 nucleotides: TGTGCCAGCAGAAAACGGGTGGGGGAGACCCAGTACTTC. This chain links TRBV6-5 with TRBJ2-5; D is unresolved. This CDR3 has 13 amino acids. V dropped 6 bases and J dropped 5 bases, with 13 bases sitting between them. Germline CDR1 and CDR2: MNHEY and SVGAGI.